Listed below are T cell receptor beta chains from one sample, sequenced in a study of blood T cell repertoires in COVID-19. Sequenced by immunoSEQ multiplex PCR; TCRdb stores in-frame clones only, minus some. The top ten hold roughly 1.3% of the sample, which has more than 250,000 clones, around 83% seen once. The sequencing input was peripheral blood. The origin of the receptors is a woman aged 45-65 years with acute or convalescent COVID-19. Each CDR3 is given with its conserved first and last residue. Each record gives: clone size, V gene, J gene, D gene, CDR3 DNA, CDR3 protein. A D gene is named only where the DNA matches it firmly. Part of the rows lack a size; the others show once, few, many or a class for expanded clones.

-	TRBV10-3	TRBJ1-3	-	TGTGCCATCTCGGGGTCGGAAGGAAACACCATATATTTT	CAISGSEGNTIYF
-	TRBV5-1	TRBJ2-2	TRBD2	TGCGCCAGCAGCCTAGCGGGAGATACCGGGGAGCTGTTTTTT	CASSLAGDTGELFF
-	TRBV7-9	TRBJ2-1	-	TGTGCCAGCAGCCCCGAACCCGCGCTCAATGAGCAGTTCTTC	CASSPEPALNEQFF
-	TRBV2	TRBJ2-2	TRBD1	TGTGCCAGCAGGCCCGGGACAGAAAACACCGGGGAGCTGTTTTTT	CASRPGTENTGELFF
-	TRBV20-1	TRBJ1-2	TRBD1	TGCAGTGCTAGTTTGCAGGGGGCGGTTGGCTACACCTTC	CSASLQGAVGYTF
-	TRBV18	TRBJ1-4	-	TGTGCCAGCTCACCAGGCAGTAATGAAAAACTGTTTTTT	CASSPGSNEKLFF
-	TRBV7-8	TRBJ2-1	TRBD2	TGTGCCAGCAGCTTGGGACTAGCGGGGGGCTTGATATACAATGAGCAGTTCTTC	CASSLGLAGGLIYNEQFF
-	TRBV28	TRBJ1-6	TRBD1	TGTGCCAGCAGTTCCCAGGGGGGAGATTCACCCCTCCACTTT	CASSSQGGDSPLHF
-	TRBV19	TRBJ1-5	-	TGTGCCACCGGGTTCGATAGCAATCAGCCCCAGCATTTT	CATGFDSNQPQHF
-	TRBV14	TRBJ2-1	TRBD1	TGTGCCAGCAGCCGATTACAGGGGGCCTACAATGAGCAGTTCTTC	CASSRLQGAYNEQFF
few	TRBV2	TRBJ2-7	-	TGTGCCAGCAGTGACTTCTACGAGCAGTACTTC	CASSDFYEQYF
-	TRBV5-1	TRBJ1-1	-	TGCGCCAGCAGCTCCAAGTATGCTACAGTGAACACTGAAGCTTTCTTT	CASSSKYATVNTEAFF
-	TRBV5-4	TRBJ2-2	TRBD1	TGTGCCAGCAGCTTGGAGGGGGCGGCCGGGGAGCTGTTTTTT	CASSLEGAAGELFF
-	TRBV7-8	TRBJ1-3	-	TGTGCCAGCAGCATAAGGACAGATGGAAACACCATATATTTT	CASSIRTDGNTIYF
-	TRBV7-2	TRBJ2-1	TRBD2	TGTGCCAGCAGCTTGGGGCTAGCGGGAGGGCTTGAGCAGTTCTTC	CASSLGLAGGLEQFF
-	TRBV27	TRBJ2-5	-	TGTGCCAGCAGTAATAACAGGGCCCAAGAGACCCAGTACTTC	CASSNNRAQETQYF
once	TRBV2	TRBJ2-1	TRBD2	TGTGCCAGCAGGCCCGGGACTAGCGGGCTAAATGAGCAGTTCTTC	CASRPGTSGLNEQFF
few	TRBV7-2	TRBJ1-1	TRBD1	TGTGCCAGCAGCGTGGGACAGGGGGCGATAGGAGGTGAAGCTTTCTTT	CASSVGQGAIGGEAFF
-	TRBV27	TRBJ2-7	-	TGTGCCAGCAGTCCACGACAGACCTACGAGCAGTACTTC	CASSPRQTYEQYF
many	TRBV14	TRBJ1-1	-	TGTGCCAGCAGCCAAGCCTCAGTTAAGAACACTGAAGCTTTCTTT	CASSQASVKNTEAFF
-	TRBV3-1/TRBV3-2	TRBJ1-2	-	TGTGCCAGCAGCCAACCCCCCAGGGTGGTCGGCTACACCTTC	CASSQPPRVVGYTF
once	TRBV5-1	TRBJ2-7	-	TGCGCCAGCAGTTACAGGGCCGGCGAGCAGTACTTC	CASSYRAGEQYF
-	TRBV7-9	TRBJ2-3	-	TGTGCCAGCAGCTTAGTGGAGGGACCCAGCACAGATACGCAGTATTTT	CASSLVEGPSTDTQYF
-	TRBV25-1	TRBJ1-2	-	TGTGCCAGCAGTGGATGGCAAAACTATGGCTACACCTTC	CASSGWQNYGYTF
few	TRBV10-1	TRBJ1-1	-	TGCGCCAGCTCCCTAGGAGGGGCCGACACTGAAGCTTTCTTT	CASSLGGADTEAFF
-	TRBV2	TRBJ2-3	TRBD1	TGTGCCAGCAGACAAAGGGACAGGGGCACAGATACGCAGTATTTT	CASRQRDRGTDTQYF
-	TRBV28	TRBJ1-1	-	TGTGCCAGCAGTTTAAAGTACAGTAACACTGAAGCTTTCTTT	CASSLKYSNTEAFF
-	TRBV24-1	TRBJ1-5	-	TGTGCCACCAGTGATCCGGGACTCAATCAGCCCCAGCATTTT	CATSDPGLNQPQHF
-	TRBV3-1/TRBV3-2	TRBJ1-2	TRBD1	TGTGCCAGCACCCAACAGGGGGCACTCTATGGCTACACCTTC	CASTQQGALYGYTF
-	TRBV3-1/TRBV3-2	TRBJ1-6	-	TGTGCCAGCAGCCAGGGGGGGCAAGACTTTAATTCACCCCTCCACTTT	CASSQGGQDFNSPLHF
-	TRBV29-1	TRBJ1-2	-	TGCAGCGTAGTGCCGGGTCTGAGAGTTTATGGCTACACCTTC	CSVVPGLRVYGYTF
-	TRBV5-6	TRBJ1-2	TRBD1	TGTGCCAGCAGCTTGGTGACAGGGACGTATGCCTATGGCTACACCTTC	CASSLVTGTYAYGYTF
-	TRBV13	TRBJ2-3	TRBD2	TGTGCCAGCAGCTTAAGGACTAGCGGGAGCACAGATACGCAGTATTTT	CASSLRTSGSTDTQYF
-	TRBV4-3	TRBJ2-1	-	TGCGCCAGCAGCCAAGATGGGGGAGGCTGGATCAATGAGCAGTTCTTC	CASSQDGGGWINEQFF
-	TRBV11-2	TRBJ1-6	-	TGTGCCAGCAGCTTTGGGGGCAAGGATTCACCCCTCCACTTT	CASSFGGKDSPLHF
-	TRBV5-1	TRBJ2-3	-	TGCGCCAGCAGCTCTCGGGGGTTCAGGGAGGCAGACACGCAGTATTTT	CASSSRGFREADTQYF
-	TRBV7-2	TRBJ2-3	TRBD2	TGTGCCAGCAGCTCAGGGAGGGAGAGGACGCAGTATTTT	CASSSGRERTQYF
-	TRBV7-6	TRBJ1-2	-	TGTGCCAGCAGCTTAGGCGCTTTCGGGGGGGACTATGGCTACACCTTC	CASSLGAFGGDYGYTF
-	TRBV30	TRBJ2-1	-	TGTGCCTGGAGTCCTCTGTTTGAGCAGTTCTTC	CAWSPLFEQFF
-	TRBV29-1	TRBJ1-4	-	TGCAGCGTTGGAGGTGGGGGGGCAACTAATGAAAAACTGTTTTTT	CSVGGGGATNEKLFF
few	TRBV18	TRBJ2-6	-	TGTGCCAGCTCCCCTCAGAGGGCTGGGGCCAACGTCCTGACTTTC	CASSPQRAGANVLTF
once	TRBV19	TRBJ2-5	TRBD1	TGTGCCAGTAGTATCCAGGGGGCCCAAGAGACCCAGTACTTC	CASSIQGAQETQYF
-	TRBV5-1	TRBJ2-1	TRBD2	TGCGCCAGCAGCGGCAGCGGGGGGGCCTACAATGAGCAGTTCTTC	CASSGSGGAYNEQFF
-	TRBV18	TRBJ2-5	-	TGTGCCAGCTCTCCCGACCGGGGAGAGACCCAGTACTTC	CASSPDRGETQYF
-	TRBV19	TRBJ2-3	TRBD2	TGTGCCAGTAGGAGCGGGAGGGAAACAGATACGCAGTATTTT	CASRSGRETDTQYF
-	TRBV4-2	TRBJ1-5	-	TGTGCCGGAGGCGAGAATTATAGCAATCAGCCCCAGCATTTT	CAGGENYSNQPQHF